One sample yielded the 19 T cell receptor beta chains listed below, sequenced in a study of regulatory T cells in long-lasting Graves disease. The time point: newly diagnosed GD, antithyroid drugs for less than 3 months. Scientists built the TCR library using RNA that was extracted from PBMCs. In building TCR beta libraries, iRepertoire HTBI primers were used together with Arm-PCR of CDR3 regions. From the multiplex PCR reads, TCRdb called clonotypes with MiXCR, one entry per CDR3 protein. The table shows some 500,000 distinct CDR3 sequences, with approximately 12% occurring only once. This sample also belongs to another study, concerning T cells in Graves' hyperthyroidism and ophthalmopathy.

This sample comprised peripheral blood mononuclear cells (PBMCs), obtained at new diagnosis, from a patient treated with antithyroid drugs. Receptors were obtained from a man aged 25 to 40 with Graves disease.

The gene calls are TRBV18 and TRBJ1-5; 8 bases match TRBD1. In germline, CDR1 is KGHSH, CDR2 LQKENI. V trimming: 6 bases; J trimming: 7 bases; junction bases outside the gene matches: 8. The CDR3 is 14 residues long. CDR3 sequence (DNA): TGTGCCAGCTCCCCCGGACAGGGCGAGCAGCCCCAGCATTTT. It specifies CASSPGQGEQPQHF.

V is TRBV25-1 and J is TRBJ1-2; the D gene is possibly TRBD1 (5 bases). The V and J ends lost 3 bases and 6 bases respectively, with 17 bases between them. This CDR3 is 15 amino acids long. Germline lookup yields CDR1 MGHDK and CDR2 SYGVNS. The CDR3 here is CASSEGGRGVDGYTF. Here the CDR3 DNA reads TGTGCCAGCAGTGAGGGCGGCCGGGGGGTGGATGGCTACACCTTC.

This clonotype was seen many times. This CDR3 reads CASSLDSTSTDTQYF. The DNA of the CDR3 is TGTGCCAGCAGCTTAGACTCGACTAGCACAGATACGCAGTATTTT. This rearrangement joins TRBV7-2 to TRBJ2-3; D remains unclear. V lost 1 base and J lost 0, with 8 bases in between. This CDR3 is built from 15 residues. Germline values: CDR1 SGHTA, CDR2 FQGNSA. Complete variable domain (other parts from reference TRBV7-2 and TRBJ2-3): GAGVSQSPSNKVTEKGKDVELRCDPISGHTALYWYRQSLGQGLEFLIYFQGNSAPDKSGLPSDRFSAERTGGSVSTLTIQRTQQEDSAVYLCASSLDSTSTDTQYFGPGTRLTVL.

This clonotype occurred many times. The chain recombines TRBV12-3 or TRBV12-4 with TRBJ1-2; 8 nucleotides agree with TRBD1. This CDR3 is built from 16 residues. The trim removed 6 bases at V and 3 bases at J, leaving 12 bases unmatched. CDR3 sequence (DNA): TGTGCCAGCAGCCAGGGGGCCCCGGGGGCACACTATGGCTACACCTTC. This translates into CASSQGAPGAHYGYTF.

This clonotype appeared many times. The chain employs TRBV7-3 and TRBJ2-5; 11 nucleotides match TRBD2. The CDR3 extends over 17 amino acids. The germline V gene has CDR1 SGHTA and CDR2 FQGTGA. J gave up 6 bases and V 1 base, and 10 bases lay outside the gene matches. For the CDR3, the DNA is TGTGCCAGCAGCTTAAGAGGGACTAGCGGCCCCCCGAAGACCCAGTACTTC. Protein: CASSLRGTSGPPKTQYF.

The CDR3 loop reads CASSQGLAGDNEQFF. The CDR3 nucleotides read TGTGCCAGCAGCCAAGGACTAGCGGGGGACAATGAGCAGTTCTTC. The chain links TRBV4-2 to TRBJ2-1, with 12 bases lining up with TRBD2. The CDR3 contains 15 residues. The V segment lost 1 base and the J segment 5 bases; nucleotides outside the gene matches: 0. Germline V gives CDR1 LGHNA, CDR2 YNFKEQ.

This clonotype was recorded at least ten times. The chain recombines TRBV11-2 with TRBJ1-3; 8 nucleotides align to TRBD1. The CDR3 has 17 amino acids. V gave up 5 bases and J gave up 0 bases; unmatched junction bases: 9. CDR1 is SGHAT and CDR2 is FQNNGV in the germline V gene. The CDR3, as DNA: TGTGCCAGCAGCCACACGACAGGGGAAGTCTCTGGAAACACCATATATTTT. Protein: CASSHTTGEVSGNTIYF.

The chain recombines TRBV20-1 with TRBJ2-5, with D unresolved. Trimming pared 2 bases from V and 3 bases from J, leaving 13 bases between. The CDR3 totals 14 residues. The germline gives CDR1 DFQATT, CDR2 SNEGSKA (reference sequence). DNA for the CDR3: TGCAGTGCTAGACTAGTGGGCGCCGAAGAGACCCAGTACTTC. It translates to CSARLVGAEETQYF.

This clonotype occurred many times. The rearrangement joins TRBV7-2 to TRBJ2-7, with 9 bases matching TRBD2. V was clipped by 4 bases and J by 2 bases; unmatched bases: 9. Germline-derived CDR1 and CDR2 are SGHTA and FQGNSA. This CDR3 spans 16 amino acids. CDR3: CASSSAGTSRTYEQYF. CDR3 nucleotides: TGTGCCAGCAGCTCCGCCGGGACTAGCCGAACCTACGAGCAGTACTTC.

This clonotype was detected ten times or more. The V call is TRBV10-3, the J call TRBJ1-2; no reliable D call. The CDR3 is 15 residues long. CDR1 is ENHRY and CDR2 is SYGVKD in the germline V gene. The ends were cut back, 4 bases at V and 0 bases at J, with 12 bases in the middle. The CDR3 sequence is CAISAATSSNYGYTF. The CDR3 DNA reads TGTGCCATCAGTGCAGCAACCTCTTCTAACTATGGCTACACCTTC.

Many counts were recorded for this clonotype. This chain uses TRBV24-1 with TRBJ2-1; D gene ambiguous. Trimming cost V 4 bases and J 7 bases, with 13 bases left between them. The CDR3 has 14 residues. Germline V gene sequence: CDR1 KGHDR, CDR2 SFDVKD. The CDR3 coding sequence is TGTGCCACCAGTGACCCTAGGACCCCTAATGAGCAGTTCTTC. It translates to CATSDPRTPNEQFF.

This clonotype was recorded a few times. J is TRBJ2-4 and V is TRBV19; TRBD2 matches 7 bases. CDR3 length equals 17 residues. The V segment lost 7 bases and the J segment 1 base; nucleotides outside the gene matches: 13. The germline gives CDR1 LNHDA, CDR2 SQIVND (reference sequence). The CDR3 spells CASKPLGREKAKNIQYF. The CDR3 nucleotides read TGTGCCAGTAAACCTTTGGGGCGGGAGAAGGCCAAAAACATTCAGTACTTC. The full variable domain, rest sourced from reference TRBV19 and TRBJ2-4, is DGGITQSPKYLFRKEGQNVTLSCEQNLNHDAMYWYRQDPGQGLRLIYYSQIVNDFQKGDIAEGYSVSREKKESFPLTVTSAQKNPTAFYLCASKPLGREKAKNIQYFGAGTRLSVL.

The chain is built from TRBV25-1 and TRBJ1-5; the D gene is possibly TRBD1 (6 bases). The CDR3 runs to 13 residues. Per germline, CDR1 MGHDK and CDR2 SYGVNS. Trimming left V 4 bases short and J 4 bases short, with 8 bases between. The CDR3 DNA is TGTGCCAGCAGTGTCCAGGGGAATCAGCCCCAGCATTTT. Translation gives CASSVQGNQPQHF.

V and J are TRBV2 and TRBJ2-1; the match to TRBD2 covers 12 bases. Germline V gene sequence: CDR1 SNHLY, CDR2 FYNNEI. CDR3 length equals 16 residues. With V trimmed by 5 bases and J by 6 bases, 8 bases remained unmatched. CDR3: CASSQVRLAGVNEQFF. DNA of the CDR3: TGTGCCAGCAGTCAGGTCCGACTAGCGGGAGTCAATGAGCAGTTCTTC.

This chain links TRBV6-1 with TRBJ2-4; 12 bases match TRBD1. CDR3 length: 16 residues. CDR1 is MNHNS and CDR2 is SASEGT in the germline V gene. Germline trimming cut 10 bases from V and 2 bases from J; bases unmatched to any gene: 9. The DNA for the CDR3 is TGTGCCACCTGGGACAGGGGGCGGCTGTCCAAAAACATTCAGTACTTC. Its protein product is CATWDRGRLSKNIQYF.

This clonotype was found many times. This may be a read error: a much more frequent sequence differs by one nucleotide. The chain is built from TRBV12-3 or TRBV12-4 and TRBJ2-3; the D is unclear. This CDR3 is 13 amino acids long. The CDR3 protein is CANSPLGPDTQYF. The CDR3 DNA reads TGTGCCAACAGTCCACTTGGGCCAGATACGCAGTATTTT.

At least ten counts were recorded for this clonotype. The chain couples TRBV7-3 to TRBJ2-3, with 10 positions matching TRBD2. Germline V CDR1 and CDR2: SGHTA, FQGTGA. This CDR3 spans 16 amino acids. Losses at the gene ends were 3 bases for V and 5 bases for J; bases not matched to a gene: 8. CDR3 sequence (DNA): TGTGCCAGCAGCTTCCATAGCGGGGGGACGGAAGATACGCAGTATTTT. Its translation: CASSFHSGGTEDTQYF.

This clonotype has at least ten counts. The genes are TRBV10-2 and TRBJ2-1, with TRBD2 matching over 9 bases. Per the germline V gene, CDR1 is WSHSY and CDR2 is SAAADI. V lost 6 bases, J lost 5 bases, and 2 bases stayed unmatched. This CDR3 region has 13 residues. CDR3 sequence reads: CASRGLADNEQFF. The CDR3 region has the DNA TGCGCCAGCAGGGGACTAGCCGACAATGAGCAGTTCTTC.

The CDR3 protein is CAIKGAGYNEQFF. The DNA for the CDR3 is TGTGCCATCAAGGGTGCGGGATACAATGAGCAGTTCTTC. V is TRBV10-3 and J is TRBJ2-1, with D possibly being TRBD2 (6 bases). From germline, CDR1 is ENHRY and CDR2 SYGVKD. The CDR3 spans 13 residues. Between the trimmed V and J ends, which lost 7 bases and 4 bases, there was a span of 11 bases.